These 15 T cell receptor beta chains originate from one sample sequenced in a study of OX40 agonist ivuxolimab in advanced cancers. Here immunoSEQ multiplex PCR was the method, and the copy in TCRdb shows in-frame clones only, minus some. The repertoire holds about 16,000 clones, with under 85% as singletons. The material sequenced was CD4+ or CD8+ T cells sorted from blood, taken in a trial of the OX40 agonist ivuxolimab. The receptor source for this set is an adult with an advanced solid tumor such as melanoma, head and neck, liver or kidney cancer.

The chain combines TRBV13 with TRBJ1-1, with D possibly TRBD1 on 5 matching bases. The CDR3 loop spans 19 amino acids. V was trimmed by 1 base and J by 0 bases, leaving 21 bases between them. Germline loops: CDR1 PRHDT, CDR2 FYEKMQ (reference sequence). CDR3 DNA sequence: TGTGCCAGCAGCTTAGTTGCCCCTCGGGGGACCGGGGTGAACACTGAAGCTTTCTTT. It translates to CASSLVAPRGTGVNTEAFF.

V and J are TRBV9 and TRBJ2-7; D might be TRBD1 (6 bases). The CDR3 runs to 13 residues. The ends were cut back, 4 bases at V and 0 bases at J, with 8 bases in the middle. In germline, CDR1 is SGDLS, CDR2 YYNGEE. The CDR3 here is CASSKGGSYEQYF. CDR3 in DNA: TGTGCCAGCAGCAAAGGGGGCTCCTACGAGCAGTACTTC.

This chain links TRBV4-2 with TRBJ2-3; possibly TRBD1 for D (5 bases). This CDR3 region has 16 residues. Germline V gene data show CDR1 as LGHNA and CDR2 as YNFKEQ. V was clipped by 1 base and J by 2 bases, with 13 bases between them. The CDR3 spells CASSQGQGAPTDTQYF. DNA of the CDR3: TGTGCCAGCAGCCAAGGGCAGGGTGCCCCCACAGATACGCAGTATTTT.

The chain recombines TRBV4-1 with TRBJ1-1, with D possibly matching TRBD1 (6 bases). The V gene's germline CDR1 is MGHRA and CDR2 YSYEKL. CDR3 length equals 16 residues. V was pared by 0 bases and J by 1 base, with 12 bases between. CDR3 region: CASSQDETGWNTEAFF. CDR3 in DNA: TGCGCCAGCAGCCAAGATGAGACAGGTTGGAACACTGAAGCTTTCTTT.

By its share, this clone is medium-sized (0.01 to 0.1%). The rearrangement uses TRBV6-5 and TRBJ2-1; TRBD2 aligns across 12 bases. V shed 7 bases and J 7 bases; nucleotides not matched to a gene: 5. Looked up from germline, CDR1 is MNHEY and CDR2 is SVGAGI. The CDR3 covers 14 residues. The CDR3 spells CASTTSGSGNEQFF. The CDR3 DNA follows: TGTGCCAGCACGACTAGCGGGAGTGGTAATGAGCAGTTCTTC.

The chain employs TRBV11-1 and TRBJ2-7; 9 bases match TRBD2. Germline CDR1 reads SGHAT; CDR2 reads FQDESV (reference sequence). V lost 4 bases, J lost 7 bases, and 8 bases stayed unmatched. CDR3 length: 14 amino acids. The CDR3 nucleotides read TGTGCCAGCAGCTCAGCGGGAGGCCACAAAGAGCAGTACTTC. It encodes CASSSAGGHKEQYF. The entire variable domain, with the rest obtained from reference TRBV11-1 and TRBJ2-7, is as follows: EAEVAQSPRYKITEKSQAVAFWCDPISGHATLYWYRQILGQGPELLVQFQDESVVDDSQLPKDRFSAERLKGVDSTLKIQPAELGDSAMYLCASSSAGGHKEQYFGPGTRLTVT.

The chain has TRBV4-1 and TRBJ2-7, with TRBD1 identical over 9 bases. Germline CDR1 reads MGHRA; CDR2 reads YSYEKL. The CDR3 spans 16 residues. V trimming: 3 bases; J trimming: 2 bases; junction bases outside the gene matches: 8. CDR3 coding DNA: TGCGCCAGCAGCCAGGCCGGGACAGGGATTACCTACGAGCAGTACTTC. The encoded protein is CASSQAGTGITYEQYF.

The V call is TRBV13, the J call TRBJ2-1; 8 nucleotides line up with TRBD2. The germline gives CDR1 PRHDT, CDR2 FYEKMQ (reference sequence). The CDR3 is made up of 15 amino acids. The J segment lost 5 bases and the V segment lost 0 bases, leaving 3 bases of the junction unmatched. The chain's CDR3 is CASSLGSGGNNEQFF. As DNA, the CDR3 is TGTGCCAGCAGCTTAGGGTCGGGAGGGAACAATGAGCAGTTCTTC.

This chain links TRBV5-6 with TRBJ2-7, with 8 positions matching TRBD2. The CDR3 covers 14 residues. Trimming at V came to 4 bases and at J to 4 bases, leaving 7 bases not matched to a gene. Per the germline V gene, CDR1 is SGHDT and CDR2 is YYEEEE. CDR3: CASSSGLAVYEQYF. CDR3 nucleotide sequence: TGTGCCAGCAGCAGCGGACTAGCTGTATACGAGCAGTACTTC.

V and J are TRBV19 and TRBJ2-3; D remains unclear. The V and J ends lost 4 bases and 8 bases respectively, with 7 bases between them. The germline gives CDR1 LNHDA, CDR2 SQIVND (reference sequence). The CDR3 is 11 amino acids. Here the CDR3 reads CASSTPGTQYF. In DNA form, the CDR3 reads TGTGCCAGTAGTACCCCGGGTACGCAGTATTTT.

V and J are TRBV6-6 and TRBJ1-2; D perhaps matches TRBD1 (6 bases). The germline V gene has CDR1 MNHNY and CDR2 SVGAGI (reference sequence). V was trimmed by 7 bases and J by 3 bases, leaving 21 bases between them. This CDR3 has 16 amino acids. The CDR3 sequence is CASTPLSPRTDYGYTF. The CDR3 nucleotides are TGTGCCAGCACCCCTCTCTCCCCTCGGACAGACTATGGCTACACCTTC.

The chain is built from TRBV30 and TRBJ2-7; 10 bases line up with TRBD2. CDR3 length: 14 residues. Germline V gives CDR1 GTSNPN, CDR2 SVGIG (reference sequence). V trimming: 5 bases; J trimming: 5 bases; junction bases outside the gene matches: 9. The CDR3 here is CAWDSSGSWDEQYF. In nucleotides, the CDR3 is TGTGCCTGGGATTCTAGCGGGAGTTGGGACGAGCAGTACTTC.

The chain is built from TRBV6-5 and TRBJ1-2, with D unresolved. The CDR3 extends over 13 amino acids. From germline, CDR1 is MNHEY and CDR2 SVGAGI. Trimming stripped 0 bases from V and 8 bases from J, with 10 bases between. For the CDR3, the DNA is TGTGCCAGCAGTTACTCCGGCAGTGGGGGCTACACCTTC. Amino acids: CASSYSGSGGYTF.

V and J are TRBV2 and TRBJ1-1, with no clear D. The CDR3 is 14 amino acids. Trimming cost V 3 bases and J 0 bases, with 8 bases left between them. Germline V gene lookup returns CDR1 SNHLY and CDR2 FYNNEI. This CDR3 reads CASSDFAMNTEAFF. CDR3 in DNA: TGTGCCAGCAGTGATTTCGCCATGAACACTGAAGCTTTCTTT.

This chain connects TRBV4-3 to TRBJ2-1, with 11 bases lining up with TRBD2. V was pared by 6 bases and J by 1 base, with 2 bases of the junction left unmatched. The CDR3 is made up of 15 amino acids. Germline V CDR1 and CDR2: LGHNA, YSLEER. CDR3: CASSRTSGSYNEQFF. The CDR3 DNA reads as TGCGCCAGCAGTCGGACTAGCGGGTCCTACAATGAGCAGTTCTTC.